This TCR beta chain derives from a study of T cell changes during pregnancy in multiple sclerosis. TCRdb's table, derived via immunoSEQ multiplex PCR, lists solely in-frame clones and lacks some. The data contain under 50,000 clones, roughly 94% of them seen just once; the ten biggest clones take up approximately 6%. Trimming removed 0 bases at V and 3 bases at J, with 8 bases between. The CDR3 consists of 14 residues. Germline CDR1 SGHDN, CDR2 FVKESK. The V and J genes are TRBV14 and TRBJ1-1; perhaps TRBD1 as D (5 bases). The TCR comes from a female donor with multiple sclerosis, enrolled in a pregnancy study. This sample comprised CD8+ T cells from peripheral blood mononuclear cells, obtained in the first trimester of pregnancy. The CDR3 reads CASSQDVGDTEAFF. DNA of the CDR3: TGTGCCAGCAGCCAAGACGTAGGGGACACTGAAGCTTTCTTT. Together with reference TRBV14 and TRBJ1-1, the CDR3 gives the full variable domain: EAGVTQFPSHSVIEKGQTVTLRCDPISGHDNLYWYRRVMGKEIKFLLHFVKESKQDESGMPNNRFLAERTGGTYSTLKVQPAELEDSGVYFCASSQDVGDTEAFFGQGTRLTVV.